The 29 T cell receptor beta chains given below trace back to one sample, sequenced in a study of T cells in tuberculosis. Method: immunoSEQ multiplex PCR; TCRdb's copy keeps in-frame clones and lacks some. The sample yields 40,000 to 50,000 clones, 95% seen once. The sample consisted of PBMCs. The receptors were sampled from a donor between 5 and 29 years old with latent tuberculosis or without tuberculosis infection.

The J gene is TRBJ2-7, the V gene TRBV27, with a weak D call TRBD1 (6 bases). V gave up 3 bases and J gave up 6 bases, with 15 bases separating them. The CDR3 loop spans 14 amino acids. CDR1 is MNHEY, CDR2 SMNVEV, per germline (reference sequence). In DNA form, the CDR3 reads TGTGCCAGCAGTTTCCTCACAGGGTTTCGCGAGCAGTACTTC. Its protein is CASSFLTGFREQYF.

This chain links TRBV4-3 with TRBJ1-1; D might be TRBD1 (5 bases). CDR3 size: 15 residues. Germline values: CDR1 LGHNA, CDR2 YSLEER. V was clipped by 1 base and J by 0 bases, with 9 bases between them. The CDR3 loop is CASSQGSGMNTEAFF. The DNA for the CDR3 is TGCGCCAGCAGCCAAGGCTCAGGGATGAACACTGAAGCTTTCTTT.

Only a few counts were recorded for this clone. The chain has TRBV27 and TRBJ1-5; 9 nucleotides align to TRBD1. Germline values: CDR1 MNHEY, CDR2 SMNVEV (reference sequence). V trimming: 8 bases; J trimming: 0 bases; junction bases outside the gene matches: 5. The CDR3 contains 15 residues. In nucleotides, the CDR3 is TGTGCCAGCCAGGACAGGGGATATAGCAATCAGCCCCAGCATTTT. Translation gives CASQDRGYSNQPQHF.

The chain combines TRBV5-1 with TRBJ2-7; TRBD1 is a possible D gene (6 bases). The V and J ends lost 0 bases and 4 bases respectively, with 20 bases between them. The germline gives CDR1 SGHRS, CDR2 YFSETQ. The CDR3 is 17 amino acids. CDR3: CASSLVSAGTTQYEQYF. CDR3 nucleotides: TGCGCCAGCAGCTTGGTTTCTGCCGGGACAACTCAATACGAGCAGTACTTC.

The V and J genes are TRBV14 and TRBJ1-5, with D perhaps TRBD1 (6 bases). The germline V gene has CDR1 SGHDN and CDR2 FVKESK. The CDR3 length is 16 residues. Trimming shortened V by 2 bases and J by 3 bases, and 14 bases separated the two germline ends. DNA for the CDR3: TGTGCCAGCAGCCAACCTAAGGACAGTCCCAATCAGCCCCAGCATTTT. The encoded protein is CASSQPKDSPNQPQHF.

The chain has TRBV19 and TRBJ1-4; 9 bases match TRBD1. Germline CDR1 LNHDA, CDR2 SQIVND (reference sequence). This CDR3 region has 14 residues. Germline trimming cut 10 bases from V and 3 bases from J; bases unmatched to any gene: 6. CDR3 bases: TGTGCCATCGGAGGACAGGGGTCTAATGAAAAACTGTTTTTT. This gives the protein CAIGGQGSNEKLFF. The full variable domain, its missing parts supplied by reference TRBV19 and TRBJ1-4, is DGGITQSPKYLFRKEGQNVTLSCEQNLNHDAMYWYRQDPGQGLRLIYYSQIVNDFQKGDIAEGYSVSREKKESFPLTVTSAQKNPTAFYLCAIGGQGSNEKLFFGSGTQLSVL.

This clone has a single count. The CDR3, as DNA: TGTGCCAGCAGTTCTCTCAGGGGGGCCCTCTACGAGCAGTACTTC. Translated, it gives CASSSLRGALYEQYF. This chain links TRBV27 with TRBJ2-7; D is possibly TRBD1 (7 bases). The germline V gene has CDR1 MNHEY and CDR2 SMNVEV (reference sequence). Trimming cost V 4 bases and J 3 bases, with 16 bases left between them. The CDR3 runs 15 residues.

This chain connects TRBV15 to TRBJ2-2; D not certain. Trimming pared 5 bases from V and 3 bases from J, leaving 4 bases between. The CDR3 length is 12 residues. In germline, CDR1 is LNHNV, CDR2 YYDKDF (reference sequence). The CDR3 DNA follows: TGTGCCACCAGCCCCTACACCGGGGAGCTGTTTTTT. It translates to CATSPYTGELFF.

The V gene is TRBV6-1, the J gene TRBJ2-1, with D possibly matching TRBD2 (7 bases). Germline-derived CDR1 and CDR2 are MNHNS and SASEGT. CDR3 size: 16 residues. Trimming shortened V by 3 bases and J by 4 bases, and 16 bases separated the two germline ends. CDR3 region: CASSERGLSWYNEQFF. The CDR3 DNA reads TGTGCCAGCAGTGAGCGGGGGCTAAGCTGGTACAATGAGCAGTTCTTC.

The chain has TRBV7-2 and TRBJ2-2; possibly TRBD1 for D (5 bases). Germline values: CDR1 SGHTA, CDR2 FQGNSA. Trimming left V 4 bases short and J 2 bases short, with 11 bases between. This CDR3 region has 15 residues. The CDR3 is CASSSSGPNTGELFF. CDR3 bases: TGTGCCAGCAGCTCCTCAGGGCCAAACACCGGGGAGCTGTTTTTT.

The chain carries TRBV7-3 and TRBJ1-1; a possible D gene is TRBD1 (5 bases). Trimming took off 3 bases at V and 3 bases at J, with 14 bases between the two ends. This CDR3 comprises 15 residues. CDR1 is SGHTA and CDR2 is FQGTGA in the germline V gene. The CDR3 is CASSFPGAGYTEAFF. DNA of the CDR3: TGTGCCAGCAGCTTCCCGGGAGCAGGGTACACTGAAGCTTTCTTT.

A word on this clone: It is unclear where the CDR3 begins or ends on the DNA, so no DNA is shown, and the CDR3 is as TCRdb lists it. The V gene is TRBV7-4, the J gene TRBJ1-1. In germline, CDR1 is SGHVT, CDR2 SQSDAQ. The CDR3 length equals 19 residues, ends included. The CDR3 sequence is CASSSTLGRGRWVPAEAFF.

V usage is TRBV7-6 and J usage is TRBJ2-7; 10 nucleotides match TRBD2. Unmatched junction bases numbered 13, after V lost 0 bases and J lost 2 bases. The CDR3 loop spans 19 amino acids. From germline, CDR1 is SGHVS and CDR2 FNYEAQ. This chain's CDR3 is CASSLARRGTSDITYEQYF. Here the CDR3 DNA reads TGTGCCAGCAGCTTAGCGCGCAGGGGGACTAGCGATATAACCTACGAGCAGTACTTC.

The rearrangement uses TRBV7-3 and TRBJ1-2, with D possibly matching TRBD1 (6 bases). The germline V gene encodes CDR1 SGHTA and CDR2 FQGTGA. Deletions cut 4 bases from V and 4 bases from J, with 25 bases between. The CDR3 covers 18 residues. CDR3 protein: CASSYPIYDRRQVYGYTF. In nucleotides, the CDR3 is TGTGCCAGCAGCTACCCTATTTACGACAGGCGCCAAGTCTATGGCTACACCTTC.

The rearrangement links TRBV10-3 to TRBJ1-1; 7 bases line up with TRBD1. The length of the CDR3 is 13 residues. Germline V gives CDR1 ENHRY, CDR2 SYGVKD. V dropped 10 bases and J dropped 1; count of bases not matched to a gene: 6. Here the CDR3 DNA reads TGTGCCACCGGGGGACAGTCGAACACTGAAGCTTTCTTT. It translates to CATGGQSNTEAFF.

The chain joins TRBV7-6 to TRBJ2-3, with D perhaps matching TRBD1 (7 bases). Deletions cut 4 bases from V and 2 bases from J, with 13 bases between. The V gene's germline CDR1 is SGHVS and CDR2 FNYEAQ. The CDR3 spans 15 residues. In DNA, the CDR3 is TGTGCCAGCAGCTCCCAGGGGGGATACACAGATACGCAGTATTTT. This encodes CASSSQGGYTDTQYF.

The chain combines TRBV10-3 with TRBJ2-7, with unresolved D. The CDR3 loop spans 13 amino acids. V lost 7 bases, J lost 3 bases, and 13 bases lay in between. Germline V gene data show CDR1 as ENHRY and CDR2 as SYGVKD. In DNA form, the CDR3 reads TGTGCCATCACCCGTGGGCCAGGCTACGAGCAGTACTTC. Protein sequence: CAITRGPGYEQYF.

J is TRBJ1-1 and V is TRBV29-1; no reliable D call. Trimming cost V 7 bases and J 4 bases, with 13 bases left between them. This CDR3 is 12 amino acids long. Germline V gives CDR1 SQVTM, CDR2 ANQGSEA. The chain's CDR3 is CSAEESPTEAFF. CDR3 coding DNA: TGCAGCGCCGAGGAGAGCCCCACTGAAGCTTTCTTT.

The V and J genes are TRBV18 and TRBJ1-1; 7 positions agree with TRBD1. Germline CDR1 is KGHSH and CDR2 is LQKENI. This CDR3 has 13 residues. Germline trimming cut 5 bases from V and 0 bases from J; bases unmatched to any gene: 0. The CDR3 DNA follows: TGTGCCAGCTCAGGGACAGTGAACACTGAAGCTTTCTTT. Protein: CASSGTVNTEAFF.

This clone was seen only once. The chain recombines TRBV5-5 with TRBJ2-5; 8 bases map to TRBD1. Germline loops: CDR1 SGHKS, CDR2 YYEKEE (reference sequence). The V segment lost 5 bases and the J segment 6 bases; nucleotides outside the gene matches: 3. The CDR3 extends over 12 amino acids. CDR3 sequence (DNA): TGTGCCAGCAGTCGGGACAGGAAGACCCAGTACTTC. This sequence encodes CASSRDRKTQYF.

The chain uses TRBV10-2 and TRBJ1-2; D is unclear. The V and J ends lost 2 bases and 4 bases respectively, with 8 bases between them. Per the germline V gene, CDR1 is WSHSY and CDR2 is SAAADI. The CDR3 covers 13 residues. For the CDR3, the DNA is TGCGCCAGCAGTGAGGGACTCGGCTATGGCTACACCTTC. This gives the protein CASSEGLGYGYTF.

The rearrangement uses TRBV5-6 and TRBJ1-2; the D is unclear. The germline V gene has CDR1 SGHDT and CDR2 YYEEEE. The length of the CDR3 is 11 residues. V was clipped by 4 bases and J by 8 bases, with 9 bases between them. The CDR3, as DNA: TGTGCCAGCAGCAGAGATTTAGGCTACACCTTC. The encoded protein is CASSRDLGYTF.

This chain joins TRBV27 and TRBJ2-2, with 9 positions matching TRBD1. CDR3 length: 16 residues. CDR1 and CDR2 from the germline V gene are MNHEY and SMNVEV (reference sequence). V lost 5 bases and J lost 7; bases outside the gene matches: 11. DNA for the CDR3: TGTGCCAGCAGTCAGCGCGGGGACAGGGCGGACGGGGAGCTGTTTTTT. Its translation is CASSQRGDRADGELFF.

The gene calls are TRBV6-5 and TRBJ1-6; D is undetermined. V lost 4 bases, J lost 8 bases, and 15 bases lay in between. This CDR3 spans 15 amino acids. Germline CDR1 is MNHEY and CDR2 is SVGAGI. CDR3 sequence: CASSFRTTGDSPLHF. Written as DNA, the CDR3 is TGTGCCAGCAGTTTTAGGACTACTGGGGATTCACCCCTCCACTTT.

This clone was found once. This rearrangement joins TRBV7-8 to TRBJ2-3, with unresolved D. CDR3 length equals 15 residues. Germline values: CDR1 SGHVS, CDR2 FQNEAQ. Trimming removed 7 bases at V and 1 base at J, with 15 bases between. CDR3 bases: TGTGCCAGCACCAAATACCGCGCTGGCACAGATACGCAGTATTTT. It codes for CASTKYRAGTDTQYF. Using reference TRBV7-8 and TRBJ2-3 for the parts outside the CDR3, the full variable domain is GAGVSQSPRYKVAKRGQDVALRCDPISGHVSLFWYQQALGQGPEFLTYFQNEAQLDKSGLPSDRFFAERPEGSVSTLKIQRTQQEDSAVYLCASTKYRAGTDTQYFGPGTRLTVL.

The CDR3 here is CASSLSRVGVNEQFF. CDR3 nucleotide sequence: TGCGCCAGCAGCTTGTCCAGGGTCGGTGTAAATGAGCAGTTCTTC. The chain couples TRBV5-1 to TRBJ2-1; D may be TRBD1 (5 bases). CDR1 is SGHRS and CDR2 is YFSETQ in the germline V gene. The germline V and J ends were trimmed by 1 base and 7 bases, with 15 bases remaining between them. The CDR3 is 15 amino acids.

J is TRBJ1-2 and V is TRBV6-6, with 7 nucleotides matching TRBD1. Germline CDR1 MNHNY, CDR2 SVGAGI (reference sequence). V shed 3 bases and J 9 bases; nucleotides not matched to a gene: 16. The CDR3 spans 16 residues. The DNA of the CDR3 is TGTGCCAGCAGTTATTATCCAGGGGGAAGTGGATATAGCTACACCTTC. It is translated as CASSYYPGGSGYSYTF.

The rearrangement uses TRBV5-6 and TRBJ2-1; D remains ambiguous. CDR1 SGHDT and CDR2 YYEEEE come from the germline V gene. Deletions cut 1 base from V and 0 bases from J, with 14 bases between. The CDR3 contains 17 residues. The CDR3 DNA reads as TGTGCCAGCAGCTTGTGGGCAGCTCGAAGCTCCTACAATGAGCAGTTCTTC. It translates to CASSLWAARSSYNEQFF.

The DNA of the CDR3 is TGTGCCAGCAGCGTCCAGGGGGCTGCGTACAATGAGCAGTTCTTC. This sequence encodes CASSVQGAAYNEQFF. The V gene is TRBV9, the J gene TRBJ2-1; 8 bases fit TRBD1. The trim removed 2 bases at V and 4 bases at J, leaving 5 bases unmatched. CDR1 SGDLS and CDR2 YYNGEE come from the germline V gene. The CDR3 length is 15 residues. The complete variable domain, with remaining parts taken from reference TRBV9 and TRBJ2-1, reads DSGVTQTPKHLITATGQRVTLRCSPRSGDLSVYWYQQSLDQGLQFLIQYYNGEERAKGNILERFSAQQFPDLHSELNLSSLELGDSALYFCASSVQGAAYNEQFFGPGTRLTVL.